Below are 3 T cell receptor beta chains sequenced from a single sample in a study of cytomegalovirus exposure and HLA in healthy donors. PCR employed 60 Vbeta and 13 Jbeta primers. Some clones are missing from TCRdb's copy, which holds only in-frame ones; the method was immunoSEQ multiplex PCR. The sample has fewer than 200,000 clones, about four fifths seen once. Sequences were obtained from PBMCs. All receptors come from a woman aged 45-60 years in good health and CMV-seronegative.

The CDR3 spells CATSRKRTGQGMETQYF. The CDR3 DNA follows: TGTGCCACCAGCAGAAAACGCACTGGACAGGGGATGGAGACCCAGTACTTC. The V call is TRBV15, the J call TRBJ2-5; 9 bases match TRBD1. CDR3 size: 17 residues. Looked up from germline, CDR1 is LNHNV and CDR2 is YYDKDF (reference sequence). V lost 2 bases to trimming and J lost 5 bases; unmatched junction nucleotides: 12.

The rearrangement joins TRBV6-5 to TRBJ1-5; no firm D call. The length of the CDR3 is 13 residues. V was cut by 5 bases and J by 2 bases, with 7 bases left in between. Germline assignment: CDR1 MNHEY and CDR2 SVGAGI. Here the CDR3 reads CASSTGRNQPQHF. The CDR3 region has the DNA TGTGCCAGCAGTACCGGTCGCAATCAGCCCCAGCATTTT.

The chain couples TRBV9 to TRBJ2-7; 11 positions match TRBD2. Trimming removed 0 bases from V and 3 bases from J; junction bases left unmatched: 2. The V gene's germline CDR1 is SGDLS and CDR2 YYNGEE. The length of the CDR3 is 15 residues. The CDR3 here is CASSVAGTSGYEQYF. The CDR3 bases are TGTGCCAGCAGCGTAGCCGGGACTAGCGGCTACGAGCAGTACTTC.